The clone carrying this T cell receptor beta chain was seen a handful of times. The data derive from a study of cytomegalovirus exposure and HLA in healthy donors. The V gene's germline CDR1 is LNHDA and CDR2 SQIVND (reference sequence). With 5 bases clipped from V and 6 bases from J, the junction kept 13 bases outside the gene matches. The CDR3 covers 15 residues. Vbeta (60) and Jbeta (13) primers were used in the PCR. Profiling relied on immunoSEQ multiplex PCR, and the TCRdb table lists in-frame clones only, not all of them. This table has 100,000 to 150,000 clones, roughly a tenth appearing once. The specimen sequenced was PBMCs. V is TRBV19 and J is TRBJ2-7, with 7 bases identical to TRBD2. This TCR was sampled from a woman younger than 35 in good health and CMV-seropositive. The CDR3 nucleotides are TGTGCCAGTAGTCCTATGACTAGCCAAGCGGGCGAGCAGTACTTC. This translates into CASSPMTSQAGEQYF.